This T cell receptor (beta chain) comes out of a study of early T cells in non-severe SARS-CoV-2 infection. Overall study context: Chains were not paired, and sequencing was done on bulk RNA from unsorted whole blood.

This clonotype was detected many times. Its antigen is not identified. The germline V and J ends were trimmed by 2 bases and 3 bases, with 9 bases remaining between them. The CDR3 length is 14 residues. CDR1 and CDR2 from the germline V gene are MNHEY and SMNVEV (reference sequence). Individual cDNA molecules each received unique molecular identifiers attached to them. TCRdb reprocessed the 5' RACE reads with MiXCR, giving one entry per CDR3 protein. The sample consists of roughly 40,000 distinct CDR3 sequences, about 6% of them appearing once. Notes on the study in general: Matches to VDJdb favored anti-spike CD8 responses and missed private and CD4 specificities.

This sequence originates from an adult who was a healthcare worker with PCR-confirmed SARS-CoV-2 infection or an uninfected control (not recorded which). Input material: whole blood. V gene TRBV27 combines with J gene TRBJ2-3, with no clear D. CDR3 sequence (DNA): TGTGCCAGCAGTTTAGGGCTGGCTACAGATACGCAGTATTTT. The encoded protein is CASSLGLATDTQYF.